One sample yielded the 32 T cell receptor beta chains listed below, sequenced in a study of tumor and adjacent non-tumor tissue in lung cancer. The template was RNA from unsorted bulk tissue. TCRbeta libraries were built with three rounds of nested PCR, modified from ARM-PCR. TCRdb reprocessed the multiplex PCR reads via MiXCR and lists one record per CDR3 protein. The sample has over 100,000 distinct CDR3 sequences; roughly 80% are singletons. The specimen was lung tumor tissue. These TCRs come from a woman aged 60-75 years with non-small cell lung cancer.

This clonotype appeared many times. The J gene is TRBJ2-2, the V gene TRBV6-5; unclear D gene. The germline V and J ends were trimmed by 2 bases and 7 bases, with 5 bases remaining between them. The CDR3 is 12 residues long. Germline V gene data show CDR1 as MNHEY and CDR2 as SVGAGI. The CDR3 loop is CASSYRVGELFF. In nucleotides, the CDR3 is TGTGCCAGCAGTTACAGGGTCGGGGAGCTGTTTTTT.

Points on this clonotype: Its ends do not fully match the called genes, so a read error is possible. The J gene is TRBJ2-2, the V gene TRBV20-1; tentative D call: TRBD1 (6 bases). Germline V lookup: CDR1 DFQATT, CDR2 SNEGSKA (reference sequence). CDR3 length: 12 amino acids. The CDR3 is CSANGQSGELFF. The CDR3 DNA reads as TGTAGTGCAAATGGACAGAGCGGGGAGCTGTTTTTT.

For this clonotype: A read error may explain this, as a much larger clone is one base away. V gene TRBV28 combines with J gene TRBJ2-4, with 7 bases matching TRBD2. The V segment lost 0 bases and the J segment 3 bases; nucleotides outside the gene matches: 5. There are 16 residues in the CDR3. Germline V lookup: CDR1 MDHEN, CDR2 SYDVKM. The CDR3 region is CASSLWGGVDKNIQYF. The CDR3 region has the DNA TGTGCCAGCAGTTTATGGGGAGGGGTAGACAAAAACATTCAGTACTTC.

This clonotype was picked up a small number of times. The chain recombines TRBV11-2 with TRBJ1-6; maybe TRBD1 (6 bases). Germline V gene sequence: CDR1 SGHAT, CDR2 FQNNGV. V lost 11 bases and J 14 bases, leaving 22 bases between the germline ends. The CDR3 spans 13 residues. The DNA of the CDR3 is TGTGCCTGCAACTTAGAGGGAACAGGGACCCTCCACTTT. Protein: CACNLEGTGTLHF.

The gene calls are TRBV5-4 and TRBJ1-2; no clear D. Germline V gene sequence: CDR1 SGHNT, CDR2 YYREEE (reference sequence). The CDR3 totals 12 residues. The CDR3 loop is CSSPAGSEDYTF. The DNA for the CDR3 is TGTTCCTCCCCTGCAGGAAGCGAAGACTACACCTTC.

This clonotype was seen many times. The genes are TRBV6-2 or TRBV6-3 and TRBJ2-1; 10 bases fit TRBD2. This CDR3 spans 15 amino acids. Germline CDR1 and CDR2: MNHEY and SVGEGT. The V and J ends lost 4 bases and 5 bases, in that order; junction bases with no gene match: 5. The CDR3 DNA follows: TGTGCCAGCAGTTCCCCTAGCGGGAGAAACAATGAGCAGTTCTTC. The encoded protein is CASSSPSGRNNEQFF.

About this clonotype: This may stem from a read error, because a much larger clone lies one nucleotide away. The CDR3 spells CASSLALASGEGDTQYF. CDR3 nucleotides: TGTGCCAGCAGCTTAGCTTTGGCTAGCGGGGAAGGGGATACGCAGTATTTT. The rearrangement uses TRBV7-2 and TRBJ2-3; the match to TRBD2 covers 9 bases. The CDR3 is 17 amino acids. The V segment lost 0 bases and the J segment 6 bases; nucleotides outside the gene matches: 10. CDR1 and CDR2 from the germline V gene are SGHTA and FQGNSA.

This clonotype was observed a single time. The junction does not match germline at one end; this may be a read error. The gene calls are TRBV10-3 and TRBJ2-1; no definite D call. The germline CDR1 and CDR2 sequences are ENHRY and SYGVKD. This CDR3 comprises 14 residues. The CDR3 nucleotides are TGTGCCATCAGTGAGCCGAGGTTAGGCAATGAGCAGCTCTTC. This sequence encodes CAISEPRLGNEQLF.

At least ten counts were recorded for this clonotype. The V gene is TRBV20-1, the J gene TRBJ1-2; D remains unclear. The germline CDR1 and CDR2 sequences are DFQATT and SNEGSKA (reference sequence). Trimming took 4 bases from V and 2 from J, leaving 8 bases between them. CDR3 length: 12 residues. CDR3 nucleotides: TGCAGTGCTAACAGCAACAACTATGGCTACACCTTC. Protein: CSANSNNYGYTF.

Of note for this clonotype: Its ends do not fully match the called genes, so a read error is possible. The chain employs TRBV12-3 or TRBV12-4 and TRBJ2-1; no definite D call. This CDR3 is 13 amino acids long. The CDR3 protein is CASCFMRNNEQFF. In DNA form, the CDR3 reads TGTGCCAGCTGTTTTATGAGGAACAATGAACAGTTCTTC.

Remarks on this clonotype: This could be a read error, since a much larger clone is one nucleotide away. The rearrangement links TRBV5-5 to TRBJ2-1, with 8 bases matching TRBD1. This CDR3 is 18 amino acids long. Trimming at V came to 5 bases and at J to 3 bases, leaving 16 bases not matched to a gene. CDR1 SGHKS and CDR2 YYEKEE come from the germline V gene (reference sequence). CDR3 sequence (DNA): TGTGCCAGCAGGGAATCGGGTTTAGACAGGGGACTCTACAATGAGCAGTTCTTC. It encodes CASRESGLDRGLYNEQFF. Looking up the rest from reference TRBV5-5 and TRBJ2-1 gives the full variable domain: DAGVTQSPTHLIKTRGQQVTLRCSPISGHKSVSWYQQVLGQGPQFIFQYYEKEERGRGNFPDRFSARQFPNYSSELNVNALLLGDSALYLCASRESGLDRGLYNEQFFGPGTRLTVL.

This clonotype was recorded once. As the CDR3 is not closed by the conserved phenylalanine or tryptophan, this likely results from a read error. The limits of the CDR3 on the DNA are not certain, so only TCRdb's listed CDR3 is given. The V call is TRBV5-1, the J call TRBJ2-1; the table assigns TRBD1, which was not confirmed against the DNA. Germline CDR1 SGHRS, CDR2 YFSETQ. Inclusive of both ends, the CDR3 amounts to 14 amino acids. CDR3 amino acids: CASSLGAGANELFL.

The CDR3 DNA reads as TGCAGTGCTATAGTAGCGGGGGGTCTGGGTGGGCAGTACTTC. Translation gives CSAIVAGGLGGQYF. V and J are TRBV20-1 and TRBJ2-7, with 10 bases identical to TRBD2. Trimming removed 4 bases from V and 9 bases from J; junction bases left unmatched: 12. The CDR3 extends over 14 amino acids. Germline V gene sequence: CDR1 DFQATT, CDR2 SNEGSKA (reference sequence).

Of note for this clonotype: A much larger clonotype is one base distant, so this may be a read error. The genes are TRBV6-1 and TRBJ2-2; D may be TRBD1 (5 bases). Germline V gene lookup returns CDR1 MNHNS and CDR2 SASEGT. This CDR3 spans 11 amino acids. The CDR3 region is CVISGFGELFF. The DNA for the CDR3 is TGTGTCATTTCAGGGTTCGGGGAGCTGTTTTTT.

As concerns this clonotype: One end of the junction fails to match germline, which may point to a read error. The chain combines TRBV11-2 with TRBJ1-1, with no clear D. CDR1 is SGHAT, CDR2 FQNNGV, per germline. This CDR3 has 15 residues. The CDR3 DNA follows: TGTGCCAGCAGCTTGACCCCCAGACTAAACGCTGAAACTTTCTTT. This encodes CASSLTPRLNAETFF.

Worth noting for this clonotype: The junction differs from germline at one of its ends, possibly a read error. J is TRBJ2-2 and V is TRBV20-1; 9 bases map to TRBD2. The CDR3 extends over 14 amino acids. From germline, CDR1 is DFQATT and CDR2 SNEGSKA (reference sequence). CDR3 region: CSFAASGITGKLFF. CDR3 bases: TGCAGCTTCGCGGCTAGCGGGATCACCGGGAAGCTGTTTTTT.

A note on this clonotype: At one of its ends the junction is not consistent with the germline gene, which may arise from a read error. The chain carries TRBV20-1 and TRBJ1-5; D is ambiguous. Germline V gene data show CDR1 as DFQATT and CDR2 as SNEGSKA (reference sequence). The CDR3 totals 13 residues. CDR3 DNA: TGCAGTGTTCAGCCCGATGACGGTCAGCCCCAACAATTT. Its translation is CSVQPDDGQPQQF.

Worth noting for this clonotype: The missing conserved phenylalanine or tryptophan at the end of this CDR3 makes a read error likely. The rearrangement joins TRBV5-4 to TRBJ2-3; 9 bases match TRBD1. This CDR3 is 17 amino acids long. The V gene's germline CDR1 is SGHNT and CDR2 YYREEE (reference sequence). DNA of the CDR3: TGTACCAGCAGCTCGGCCCAGGACAGGGGAGTCATAGATACGCAGTATTAT. As protein: CTSSSAQDRGVIDTQYY.

Concerning this clonotype itself: At one end the junction does not follow the germline gene, possibly because of a read error. V gene TRBV11-2 combines with J gene TRBJ2-3, with a tentative D call TRBD2 (5 bases). The CDR3 has 13 residues. Germline loops: CDR1 SGHAT, CDR2 FQNNGV. The CDR3 is CDSSLEGARMQYF. For the CDR3, the DNA is TGTGACAGCAGCTTAGAGGGCGCGAGGATGCAGTATTTT.

For this clonotype: Sequence at one end of the junction differs from germline and may be a read error. V gene TRBV4-3 combines with J gene TRBJ2-7, with 13 nucleotides matching TRBD2. The CDR3 has 15 residues. Germline CDR1 and CDR2: LGHNA and YSLEER. CDR3 coding DNA: TGCACCAGCAACCAAGGGACTAGCGGGACCTACGAGCAGTACTTC. Amino acids: CTSNQGTSGTYEQYF.

The chain carries TRBV20-1 and TRBJ1-5; TRBD1 aligns across 8 bases. The J call may not be correct, given that the DNA end is closer to TRBJ2-3. Germline CDR1 is DFQATT and CDR2 is SNEGSKA (reference sequence). The CDR3 length is 18 residues. CDR3 protein: CSSLVADRALTRDQPQYF. The CDR3 bases are TGCAGTTCCCTGGTTGCGGACAGGGCTCTAACTCGAGATCAGCCCCAGTATTTT.

Turning to this clonotype: A junction boundary mismatches the germline segment, possibly from a read error. The gene calls are TRBV11-2 and TRBJ1-6; D possibly corresponds to TRBD1 (5 bases). The CDR3 runs to 13 residues. Germline V gene sequence: CDR1 SGHAT, CDR2 FQNNGV. This CDR3 reads CASGPRQFSPLHF. The CDR3 DNA reads as TGTGCCAGCGGCCCCCGACAGTTTTCACCCCTCCATTTT.

With respect to this clonotype: Sequence at one end of the junction differs from germline and may be a read error. The chain joins TRBV29-1 to TRBJ2-1, with D perhaps matching TRBD2 (5 bases). CDR3 size: 17 residues. Germline CDR1 SQVTM, CDR2 ANQGSEA. CDR3 DNA: TGCAGCGTTGAAGTTAACGGAAAACGGGAAGGTTACAGTGAGCAGTTCTTC. It is translated as CSVEVNGKREGYSEQFF.

This chain connects TRBV20-1 to TRBJ2-5; TRBD1 might be the D (6 bases). The V gene lost 6 bases and the J gene lost 6 bases, with 20 bases spanning the gap. CDR1 is DFQATT, CDR2 SNEGSKA, per germline (reference sequence). The CDR3 is made up of 14 amino acids. The CDR3 DNA follows: TGCAGTGCAACCGGGACAAGGGCCGGGAAGACCCAGTACTTC. It is translated as CSATGTRAGKTQYF.

Turning to this clonotype: In this CDR3 the conserved last residue, phenylalanine or tryptophan, is missing, so a read error is likely. No DNA is shown, since the ends of the CDR3 on it are uncertain; the CDR3 is the one TCRdb lists. This chain joins TRBV6-1 and TRBJ1-1. Germline V lookup: CDR1 MNHNS, CDR2 SASEGT. 13 amino acids form the CDR3, both terminal residues included. CDR3 loop: CASSQTQRTEAFL.

To note about this clonotype: This may come from a read error, since a much larger clone is one base off. The V call is TRBV7-9, the J call TRBJ2-7, with 7 bases aligning to TRBD2. The germline V gene encodes CDR1 SEHNR and CDR2 FQNEAQ (reference sequence). V shed 2 bases, J shed 5 bases, and the junction held 12 bases outside the gene matches. CDR3 length: 16 residues. CDR3 residues: CASSLMTSTSSHEQYF. In DNA form, the CDR3 reads TGTGCCAGCAGCTTAATGACTAGCACCTCTTCCCACGAGCAGTACTTC.

This clonotype was observed a few times. This sequence joins TRBV6-5 and TRBJ1-6; TRBD1 is a possible D gene (5 bases). Per the germline V gene, CDR1 is MNHEY and CDR2 is SVGAGI. V dropped 4 bases and J dropped 7 bases, with 11 bases sitting between them. This CDR3 comprises 14 residues. The CDR3 spells CASSCSPGNSPLHF. In DNA, the CDR3 is TGTGCCAGCAGTTGTTCGCCAGGGAATTCACCCCTCCACTTT.

About this clonotype: It may be a read error: a sequence one base away is much more abundant. This chain joins TRBV20-1 and TRBJ2-7, with TRBD1 identical over 8 bases. The CDR3 length is 15 residues. Germline-derived CDR1 and CDR2 are DFQATT and SNEGSKA (reference sequence). CDR3 amino acids: CIARVGQGKSYEQYF. CDR3 in DNA: TGCATTGCTAGAGTAGGACAGGGTAAAAGCTACGAGCAGTACTTC.

Regarding this clonotype: The junction does not match germline at one end; this may be a read error. The rearrangement joins TRBV18 to TRBJ2-1; perhaps TRBD1 as D (6 bases). Germline CDR1 is KGHSH and CDR2 is LQKENI. This CDR3 is built from 16 residues. In DNA form, the CDR3 reads TGTACCAGCTTACCAAAGGGGGAAGGAGAGTACAATGAGCAGTTCTTC. Its translation is CTSLPKGEGEYNEQFF.

With regard to this clonotype: Compared with germline, one end of the junction differs, possibly owing to a read error. The chain employs TRBV5-1 and TRBJ1-5; a weak D match, TRBD1 (5 bases). Germline-derived CDR1 and CDR2 are SGHRS and YFSETQ. The CDR3 has 16 residues. This CDR3 is CDSSLDPGRGNQPQHF. CDR3 DNA: TGTGACAGCAGCTTGGATCCAGGAAGGGGCAATCAGCCCCAGCATTTT.

As to this clonotype: At one end the junction does not follow the germline gene, possibly because of a read error. The chain has TRBV12-3 or TRBV12-4 and TRBJ1-1, with D uncertain. This CDR3 contains 13 residues. The CDR3 nucleotides read TGTGCCAGCGGTTTTAAACCGAACACTGAAGCTCTCTTT. Residues: CASGFKPNTEALF.

This clonotype came up once. This sequence joins TRBV11-3 and TRBJ2-6; no reliable D call. There are 15 residues in the CDR3. Per germline, CDR1 SGHNT and CDR2 YENEEA. The DNA for the CDR3 is TGTGCTAACAGCGAAGTCACTCCTGGGGCCAACGTCCTGACTTTC. Translated: CANSEVTPGANVLTF.